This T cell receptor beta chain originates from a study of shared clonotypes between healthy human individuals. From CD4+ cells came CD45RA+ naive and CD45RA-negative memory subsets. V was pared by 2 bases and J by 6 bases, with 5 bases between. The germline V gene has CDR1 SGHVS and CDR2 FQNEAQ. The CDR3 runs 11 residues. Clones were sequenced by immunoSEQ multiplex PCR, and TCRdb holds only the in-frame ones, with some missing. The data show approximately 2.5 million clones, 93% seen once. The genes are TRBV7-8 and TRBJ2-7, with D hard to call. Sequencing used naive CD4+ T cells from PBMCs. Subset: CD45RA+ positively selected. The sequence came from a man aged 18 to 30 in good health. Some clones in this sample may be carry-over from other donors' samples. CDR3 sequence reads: CASSLQREQYF. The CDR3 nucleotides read TGTGCCAGCAGCTTACAACGCGAGCAGTACTTC.